This TCR beta chain was recorded in a study of regulatory T cells in long-lasting Graves disease. Losses at the gene ends were 5 bases for V and 5 bases for J; bases not matched to a gene: 6. CDR3 size: 14 residues. Germline CDR1 is LNHDA and CDR2 is SQIVND (reference sequence). Indicated time point: newly diagnosed GD, antithyroid drugs for less than 3 months. TCR sequences were obtained from RNA taken from PBMCs. Library construction for TCR beta used iRepertoire HTBI primers and Arm-PCR of CDR3 regions. One entry per CDR3 protein, called by TCRdb with MiXCR from the multiplex PCR reads. The profile shows 500,000 or so distinct CDR3 sequences, about 16% of them singletons. These data were also reused for a study on T cells in Graves' hyperthyroidism and ophthalmopathy.

The genes are TRBV19 and TRBJ2-7, with TRBD1 matching 10 bases. This TCR derives from a woman aged 35-65 years with Graves disease. The specimen was peripheral blood mononuclear cells (PBMCs), collected at new diagnosis, from a patient treated with antithyroid drugs. DNA of the CDR3: TGTGCCAGTAGTTTCGGGACAGGGGACAACGAGCAGTACTTC. Translating it yields CASSFGTGDNEQYF.